The T cell receptor beta chain under discussion was sequenced for a study of blood T cell repertoires in COVID-19. Participants were placed into cohorts based on the clinical history they reported. Those designated as exposed participants met a COVID-19 case within 2 weeks before study entry. CDR1 and CDR2 from the germline V gene are SGHDN and FVKESK. J gave up 7 bases and V 4 bases, and 14 bases lay outside the gene matches. The CDR3 runs 17 residues. Only in-frame clones appear in the TCRdb table, and some are missing; sequencing was by immunoSEQ multiplex PCR. The sample lists roughly 140,000 clones; less than 85% were seen once.

Specimen: PBMCs or T cells enriched from blood (not recorded which). The V call is TRBV14, the J call TRBJ2-1; TRBD2 matches at 9 bases. This TCR came from a woman between 18 and 30 years old who had been exposed to COVID-19. The CDR3 sequence is CASSLNSGSLLVNEQFF. The CDR3 DNA is TGTGCCAGCAGCCTAAATAGCGGGAGTCTCTTGGTGAATGAGCAGTTCTTC.